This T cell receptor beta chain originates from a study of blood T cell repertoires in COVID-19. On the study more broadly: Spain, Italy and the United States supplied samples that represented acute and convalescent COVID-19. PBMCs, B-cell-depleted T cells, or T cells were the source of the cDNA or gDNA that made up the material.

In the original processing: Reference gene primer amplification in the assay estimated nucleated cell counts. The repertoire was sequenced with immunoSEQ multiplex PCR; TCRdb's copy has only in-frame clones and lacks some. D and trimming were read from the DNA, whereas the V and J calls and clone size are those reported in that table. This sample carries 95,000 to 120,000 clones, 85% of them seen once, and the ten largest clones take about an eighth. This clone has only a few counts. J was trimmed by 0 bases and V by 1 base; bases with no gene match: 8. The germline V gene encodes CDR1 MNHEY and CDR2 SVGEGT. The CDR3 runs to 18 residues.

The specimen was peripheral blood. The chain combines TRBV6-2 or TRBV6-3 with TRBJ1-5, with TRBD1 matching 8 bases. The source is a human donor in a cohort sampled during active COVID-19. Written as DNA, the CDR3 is TGTGCCAGCAGTTACTACGACAGGGGCAGTTATAGCAATCAGCCCCAGCATTTT. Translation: CASSYYDRGSYSNQPQHF.